This is a list of T cell receptor beta chains from one sample in a study of PD-L1 blockade in urothelial cancer. TCRdb's table, derived via immunoSEQ multiplex PCR, lists solely in-frame clones and lacks some. The sample lists roughly 100,000 clones, roughly 83% occurring once. This sample comprised PBMCs, obtained around atezolizumab (anti-PD-L1) treatment. The receptors were gathered from a man aged 70 or older with urothelial cancer. Both conserved end residues are part of each CDR3. The D gene is left open where the match is weak. The size of a clone is reported for some rows only, either as once, few or many, or as a class for expanded clones.

>-|TRBD1|TRBJ2-7|TRBV2
CASSAPGQGAYEQYF
TGTGCCAGCAGTGCTCCGGGACAGGGGGCCTACGAGCAGTACTTC
>-|TRBD1|TRBJ1-1|TRBV28
CASSLPGQGTTEAFF
TGTGCCAGCAGTTTACCAGGACAGGGGACCACTGAAGCTTTCTTT
>-|-|TRBJ2-7|TRBV6-1
CASRLGGVYEQYF
TGTGCCAGCAGACTGGGTGGAGTCTACGAGCAGTACTTC
>once|TRBD2|TRBJ2-1|TRBV6-5
CASRGLAGYNEQFF
TGTGCCAGCAGGGGACTAGCGGGGTACAATGAGCAGTTCTTC
>-|-|TRBJ2-7|TRBV27
CASSYNGRRNEQYF
TGTGCCAGCAGTTATAACGGGAGACGCAACGAGCAGTACTTC
>-|-|TRBJ2-7|TRBV6-6
CASGRGDEQYF
TGTGCCAGCGGCAGGGGCGACGAGCAGTACTTC
>-|-|TRBJ2-4|TRBV18
CASSPGAGSNIQYF
TGTGCCAGCTCACCCGGAGCGGGTTCAAACATTCAGTACTTC
>-|TRBD1|TRBJ1-2|TRBV19
CASRSPGQSLYGYTF
TGTGCCAGCCGATCTCCGGGACAGAGTCTCTATGGCTACACCTTC
>-|-|TRBJ1-1|TRBV11-3
CASSLETDTEAFF
TGTGCCAGCAGCTTAGAAACGGACACTGAAGCTTTCTTT
>-|TRBD2|TRBJ2-7|TRBV28
CASSLISGRSEQYF
TGTGCCAGCAGTTTAATCAGCGGGAGGAGCGAGCAGTACTTC
>-|-|TRBJ1-2|TRBV5-4
CASSPLQGAGYTF
TGTGCCAGTAGCCCTTTACAGGGAGCTGGCTACACCTTC
>-|-|TRBJ2-7|TRBV11-2
CASSLDPGDDEQYF
TGTGCCAGCAGCTTAGATCCAGGGGATGACGAGCAGTACTTC
>few|-|TRBJ2-1|TRBV11-2
CASRPGYNEQFF
TGTGCCAGCAGGCCGGGGTACAATGAGCAGTTCTTC
>-|-|TRBJ1-4|TRBV7-9
CASSPPGGTNEKLFF
TGTGCCAGCAGCCCCCCGGGGGGGACGAATGAAAAACTGTTTTTT
>-|TRBD1|TRBJ2-7|TRBV7-2
CASSPTGQGVYEQYF
TGTGCCAGCAGCCCGACGGGACAGGGGGTTTACGAGCAGTACTTC
>-|TRBD1|TRBJ1-1|TRBV5-1
CASSLDRGVNTEAFF
TGCGCCAGCAGCTTGGACAGGGGTGTGAACACTGAAGCTTTCTTT
>once|TRBD2|TRBJ2-3|TRBV6-1
CASSAWEGTDTQYF
TGTGCCAGCAGTGCGTGGGAGGGAACAGATACGCAGTATTTT
>-|-|TRBJ1-2|TRBV21-1
CASSKLIAGHGYTF
TGTGCCAGCAGCAAATTAATTGCGGGCCATGGCTACACCTTC
>-|TRBD1|TRBJ2-5|TRBV11-3
CASSLGGQAQETQYF
TGTGCCAGCAGCTTAGGAGGACAGGCCCAAGAGACCCAGTACTTC
>-|-|TRBJ1-2|TRBV6-6
CASSLTWDSFGYTF
TGTGCCAGCAGCTTAACCTGGGACTCGTTTGGCTACACCTTC
>-|TRBD1|TRBJ1-2|TRBV30
CAWGTGAYGYTF
TGTGCCTGGGGGACAGGAGCCTATGGCTACACCTTC
>-|TRBD1|TRBJ2-7|TRBV19
CASSMDGTGVHPYEQYF
TGTGCCAGTAGTATGGACGGGACAGGGGTTCATCCCTACGAGCAGTACTTC
>-|-|TRBJ2-2|TRBV5-4
CASSLKAGSTGELFF
TGTGCCAGCAGCTTGAAGGCGGGGAGCACCGGGGAGCTGTTTTTT
>-|TRBD1|TRBJ2-7|TRBV15
CATSREGQAYEQYF
TGTGCCACCAGCAGAGAGGGACAGGCCTACGAGCAGTACTTC
>-|TRBD2|TRBJ2-3|TRBV5-1
CASRLAGGGSTDTQYF
TGCGCCAGCAGACTAGCGGGAGGAGGGAGCACAGATACGCAGTATTTT
>-|-|TRBJ1-4|TRBV25-1
CASSEFEGGDEKLFF
TGTGCCAGCAGTGAATTCGAAGGCGGGGATGAAAAACTGTTTTTT
>-|-|TRBJ2-7|TRBV5-1
CASSWAGSGEQYF
TGCGCCAGCAGCTGGGCAGGGTCAGGCGAGCAGTACTTC
>few|TRBD2|TRBJ2-1|TRBV4-1
CASSQQSRSGGYNEQFF
TGCGCCAGCAGCCAACAGTCTCGGAGCGGGGGGTACAATGAGCAGTTCTTC
>-|TRBD1|TRBJ2-7|TRBV7-8
CASSSNGQGPSSYEQYF
TGTGCCAGCAGCTCCAACGGACAGGGACCCAGCTCCTACGAGCAGTACTTC
>-|TRBD1|TRBJ1-1|TRBV7-2
CASSLAGTGSTEAFF
TGTGCCAGCAGCTTAGCGGGGACAGGGAGCACTGAAGCTTTCTTT
>-|TRBD2|TRBJ2-3|TRBV19
CASSMIREGTDTQYF
TGTGCCAGTAGTATGATCCGGGAGGGCACAGATACGCAGTATTTT
>-|TRBD2|TRBJ2-5|TRBV7-3
CASSFGGLAGRYQETQYF
TGTGCCAGCAGTTTCGGGGGGCTAGCGGGGCGGTACCAAGAGACCCAGTACTTC
>-|-|TRBJ1-3|TRBV11-3
CASSLDVYSGNTIYF
TGTGCCAGCAGCTTAGACGTGTACTCTGGAAACACCATATATTTT
>-|TRBD1|TRBJ2-3|TRBV2
CASRNRDRGTDTQYF
TGTGCCAGCAGAAATAGAGACAGGGGGACAGATACGCAGTATTTT
>-|TRBD2|TRBJ2-7|TRBV7-2
CASSLGLAESYEQYF
TGTGCCAGCAGCTTAGGACTAGCGGAATCCTACGAGCAGTACTTC
>-|TRBD2|TRBJ2-7|TRBV18
CASSQGLAGDEQYF
TGTGCCAGCTCCCAAGGACTAGCGGGAGACGAGCAGTACTTC
>few|TRBD2|TRBJ2-3|TRBV2
CASSEEAAGGTDTQYF
TGTGCCAGCAGTGAAGAGGCAGCGGGAGGCACAGATACGCAGTATTTT